This record looks at one TCR beta chain sequence and its context. This specimen belongs to a study of T cell repertoires in cytomegalovirus infection. The V end lost 5 bases, the J end lost 7 bases, and 17 bases lay between the germline ends. The CDR3 totals 13 residues. The germline gives CDR1 GTSNPN, CDR2 SVGIG (reference sequence). TCRdb recomputed calls from the reads with MiXCR, one row per CDR3 protein. The sample consists of about 530,000 distinct CDR3 sequences, 26% of them appearing once. The sequencing input was PBMCs. This chain links TRBV30 with TRBJ2-5; D is perhaps TRBD1 (6 bases). The receptor's source is a human donor in good health (CMV status not recorded). Some clones in this sample may be carry-over from other donors' samples. Written as DNA, the CDR3 is TGTGCCTGGGATATTAGGGGGATGTTGACCCAGTACTTC. It specifies CAWDIRGMLTQYF. Drawing the rest from reference TRBV30 and TRBJ2-5, the complete variable domain is SQTIHQWPATLVQPVGSPLSLECTVEGTSNPNLYWYRQAAGRGLQLLFYSVGIGQISSEVPQNLSASRPQDRQFILSSKKLLLSDSGFYLCAWDIRGMLTQYFGPGTRLLVL.